These 10 T cell receptor beta chains came from one sample sequenced in a study of blood T cell repertoires in COVID-19. Profiled with immunoSEQ multiplex PCR; TCRdb holds only in-frame clones, not every one. In the table there are about 180,000 clones, around 83% of which are singletons. The sequenced sample consisted of peripheral blood. These receptors all come from a woman in her 70s with COVID-19, enrolled during active disease.

This chain links TRBV5-4 with TRBJ2-5, with no clear D. V dropped 4 bases and J dropped 4 bases, with 14 bases sitting between them. There are 14 residues in the CDR3. Germline CDR1 SGHNT, CDR2 YYREEE (reference sequence). The CDR3 DNA reads as TGTGCCAGCAGCATTTCCCCCCTGAGAGAGACCCAGTACTTC. This gives the protein CASSISPLRETQYF.

This rearrangement joins TRBV24-1 to TRBJ1-2, with 8 nucleotides matching TRBD1. The germline CDR1 and CDR2 sequences are KGHDR and SFDVKD. The V gene end was trimmed by 2 bases and the J gene end by 4 bases; junction bases not matched to a gene: 11. This CDR3 is built from 17 residues. The CDR3 loop is CATSDSTGPRGLYGYTF. CDR3 in DNA: TGTGCCACCAGTGATTCCACGGGCCCCAGGGGGCTCTATGGCTACACCTTC.

CDR3 DNA sequence: TGTGCCAGCAGCAAATGGGGAAGGCTGGGGACTAGCGGGAAGACCGGGGAGCTGTTTTTT. This encodes CASSKWGRLGTSGKTGELFF. J is TRBJ2-2 and V is TRBV21-1; TRBD2 is the table's D call, not checked against the DNA. TRBV21-1 corresponds to a pseudogene. This CDR3 is 20 amino acids long.

The DNA of the CDR3 is TGTGCCAGCAGTGAAGCGGGGGGGGACAGGAGCGCAGATACGCAGTATTTT. Translating it yields CASSEAGGDRSADTQYF. This chain connects TRBV2 to TRBJ2-3; a possible D gene is TRBD1 (8 bases). This CDR3 spans 17 amino acids. CDR1 is SNHLY, CDR2 FYNNEI, per germline. V was trimmed by 0 bases and J by 4 bases, leaving 17 bases between them.

V usage is TRBV19 and J usage is TRBJ2-5; D gene uncertain. With 1 base removed from V and 5 bases from J, the gap between germline ends came to 11 bases. The CDR3 has 14 amino acids. Germline V gene lookup returns CDR1 LNHDA and CDR2 SQIVND (reference sequence). CDR3 region: CASSIVDSFETQYF. The CDR3 DNA reads as TGTGCCAGTAGTATAGTTGATAGCTTTGAGACCCAGTACTTC.

This clone was recorded at least ten times. This CDR3 is also generated by other DNA sequences in the sample. V gene TRBV28 combines with J gene TRBJ2-7; 7 nucleotides agree with TRBD1. The length of the CDR3 is 12 residues. The ends lost 6 bases at V and 1 base at J; junction bases unmatched: 0. Germline V gene sequence: CDR1 MDHEN, CDR2 SYDVKM. The DNA of the CDR3 is TGTGCCAGCAGGACAGGGTCCTACGAGCAGTACTTC. This codes for CASRTGSYEQYF. Full variable domain (missing parts from reference TRBV28 and TRBJ2-7): DVKVTQSSRYLVKRTGEKVFLECVQDMDHENMFWYRQDPGLGLRLIYFSYDVKMKEKGDIPEGYSVSREKKERFSLILESASTNQTSMYLCASRTGSYEQYFGPGTRLTVT.

The chain employs TRBV6-2 or TRBV6-3 and TRBJ2-3; D might be TRBD1 (5 bases). Trimming removed 6 bases from V and 4 bases from J, with 14 bases in between. The CDR3 extends over 14 amino acids. The V gene's germline CDR1 is MNHEY and CDR2 SVGEGT. The CDR3 DNA reads as TGTGCCAGCAGCCTCCCCAGGGCCGCAGATACGCAGTATTTT. Protein sequence: CASSLPRAADTQYF.

The rearrangement joins TRBV27 to TRBJ1-5; D call uncertain. Trimming pared 2 bases from V and 2 bases from J, leaving 13 bases between. The CDR3 is 16 amino acids. Germline CDR1 reads MNHEY; CDR2 reads SMNVEV (reference sequence). In nucleotides, the CDR3 is TGTGCCAGCAGTTTACGAATGACTTCGGGCAATCAGCCCCAGCATTTT. It yields the protein CASSLRMTSGNQPQHF.

The chain joins TRBV7-2 to TRBJ2-7; tentatively, D is TRBD1 (6 bases). Trimming removed 1 base from V and 5 bases from J, with 15 bases in between. Germline V CDR1 and CDR2: SGHTA, FQGNSA. The CDR3 has 15 residues. CDR3 in amino acids: CASSLGGLAGHEQYF. CDR3 nucleotides: TGTGCCAGCAGCTTAGGGGGGCTGGCTGGCCACGAGCAGTACTTC.

This chain uses TRBV19 with TRBJ2-7; possibly TRBD1 for D (6 bases). Trimming removed 10 bases at V and 5 bases at J, with 21 bases between. This CDR3 is built from 14 residues. Germline V gene sequence: CDR1 LNHDA, CDR2 SQIVND (reference sequence). Here the CDR3 reads CAITRTGKSDEQYF. In DNA, the CDR3 is TGTGCCATAACTAGAACAGGGAAGTCGGACGAGCAGTACTTC.